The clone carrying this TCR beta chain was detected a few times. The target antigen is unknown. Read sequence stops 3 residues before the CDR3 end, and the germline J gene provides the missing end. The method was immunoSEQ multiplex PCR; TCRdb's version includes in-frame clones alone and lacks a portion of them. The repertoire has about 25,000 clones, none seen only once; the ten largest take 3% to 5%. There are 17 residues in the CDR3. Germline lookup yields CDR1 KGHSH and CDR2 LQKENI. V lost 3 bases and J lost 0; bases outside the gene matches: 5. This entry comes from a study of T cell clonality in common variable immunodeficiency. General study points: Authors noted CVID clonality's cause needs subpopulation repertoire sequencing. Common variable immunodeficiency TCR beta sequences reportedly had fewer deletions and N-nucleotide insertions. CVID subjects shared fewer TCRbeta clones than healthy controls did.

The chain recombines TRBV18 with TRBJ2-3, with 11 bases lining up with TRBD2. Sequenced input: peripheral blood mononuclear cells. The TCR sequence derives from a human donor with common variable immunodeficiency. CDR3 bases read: TGTGCCAGCTCACCGATGACTAGCGGGGTTAGCACAGATACG. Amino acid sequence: CASSPMTSGVSTDT. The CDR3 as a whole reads CASSPMTSGVSTDTQYF.